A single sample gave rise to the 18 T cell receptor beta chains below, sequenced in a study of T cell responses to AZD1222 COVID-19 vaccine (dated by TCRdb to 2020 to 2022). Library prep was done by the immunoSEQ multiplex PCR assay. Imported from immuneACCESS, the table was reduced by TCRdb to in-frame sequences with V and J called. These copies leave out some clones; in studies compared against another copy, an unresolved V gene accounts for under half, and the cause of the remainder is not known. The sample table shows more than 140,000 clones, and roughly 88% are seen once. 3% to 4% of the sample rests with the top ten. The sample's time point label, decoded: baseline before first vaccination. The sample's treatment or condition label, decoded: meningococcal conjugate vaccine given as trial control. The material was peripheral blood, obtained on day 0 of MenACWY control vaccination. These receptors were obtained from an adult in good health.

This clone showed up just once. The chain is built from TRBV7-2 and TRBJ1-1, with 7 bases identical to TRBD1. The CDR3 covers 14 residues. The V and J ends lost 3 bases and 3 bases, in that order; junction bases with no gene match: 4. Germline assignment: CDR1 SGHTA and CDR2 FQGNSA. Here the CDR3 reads CASSFPTGYTEAFF. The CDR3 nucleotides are TGTGCCAGCAGCTTCCCGACAGGGTACACTGAAGCTTTCTTT.

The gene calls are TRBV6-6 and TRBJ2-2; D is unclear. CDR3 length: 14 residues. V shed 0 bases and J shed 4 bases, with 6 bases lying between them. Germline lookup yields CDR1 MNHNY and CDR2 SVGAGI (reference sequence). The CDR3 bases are TGTGCCAGCAGTTACTCGGAGTTCACCGGGGAGCTGTTTTTT. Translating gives CASSYSEFTGELFF.

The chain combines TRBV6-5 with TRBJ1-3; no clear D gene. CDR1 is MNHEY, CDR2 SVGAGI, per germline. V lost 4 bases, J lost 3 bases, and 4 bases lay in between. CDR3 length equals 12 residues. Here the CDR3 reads CASSSYGNTIYF. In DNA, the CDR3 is TGTGCCAGCAGTTCTTATGGAAACACCATATATTTT.

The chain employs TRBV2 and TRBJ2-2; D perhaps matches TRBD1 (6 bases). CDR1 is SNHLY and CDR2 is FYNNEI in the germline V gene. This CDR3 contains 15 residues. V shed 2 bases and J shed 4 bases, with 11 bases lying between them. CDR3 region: CASSEQGLATGELFF. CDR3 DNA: TGTGCCAGCAGTGAACAGGGGTTGGCCACCGGGGAGCTGTTTTTT.

The CDR3 loop reads CASSLVSGRKTYEQYF. The CDR3 bases are TGTGCCAGCAGCTTAGTTTCGGGACGGAAGACCTACGAGCAGTACTTC. V is TRBV7-9 and J is TRBJ2-7; D is perhaps TRBD1 or TRBD2 (5 bases each). Germline V lookup: CDR1 SEHNR, CDR2 FQNEAQ (reference sequence). The CDR3 is 16 amino acids. V lost 1 base, J lost 2 bases, and 15 bases lay in between.

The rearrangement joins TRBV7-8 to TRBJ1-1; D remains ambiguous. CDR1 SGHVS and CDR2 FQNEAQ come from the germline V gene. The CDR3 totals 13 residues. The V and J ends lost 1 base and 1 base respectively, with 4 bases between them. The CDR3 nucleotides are TGTGCCAGCAGCTTAGGGGAGAACACTGAAGCTTTCTTT. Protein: CASSLGENTEAFF.

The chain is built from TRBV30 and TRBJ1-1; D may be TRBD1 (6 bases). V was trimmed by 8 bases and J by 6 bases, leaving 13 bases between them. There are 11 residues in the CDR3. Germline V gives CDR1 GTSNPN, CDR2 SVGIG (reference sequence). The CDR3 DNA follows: TGTGCCGGGAACAGGGTCTCTGAAGCTTTCTTT. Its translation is CAGNRVSEAFF.

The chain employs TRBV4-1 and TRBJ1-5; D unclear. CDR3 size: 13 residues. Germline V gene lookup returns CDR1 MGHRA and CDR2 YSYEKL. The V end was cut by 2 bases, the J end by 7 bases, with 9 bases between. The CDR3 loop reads CASSQRVGQPQHF. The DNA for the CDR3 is TGCGCCAGCAGCCAACGGGTAGGGCAGCCCCAGCATTTT.

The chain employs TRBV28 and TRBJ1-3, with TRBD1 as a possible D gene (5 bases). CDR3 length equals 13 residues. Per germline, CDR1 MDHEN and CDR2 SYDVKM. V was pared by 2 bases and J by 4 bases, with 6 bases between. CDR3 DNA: TGTGCCAGCAGTTTACGACAGGGAAACACCATATATTTT. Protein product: CASSLRQGNTIYF. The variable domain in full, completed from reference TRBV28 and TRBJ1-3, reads DVKVTQSSRYLVKRTGEKVFLECVQDMDHENMFWYRQDPGLGLRLIYFSYDVKMKEKGDIPEGYSVSREKKERFSLILESASTNQTSMYLCASSLRQGNTIYFGEGSWLTVV.

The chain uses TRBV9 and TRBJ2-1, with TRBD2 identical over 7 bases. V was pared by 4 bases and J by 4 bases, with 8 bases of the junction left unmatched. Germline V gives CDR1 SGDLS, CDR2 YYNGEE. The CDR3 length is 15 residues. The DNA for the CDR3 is TGTGCCAGCAGCTGGGCGGGAGCAGGGTACAATGAGCAGTTCTTC. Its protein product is CASSWAGAGYNEQFF.

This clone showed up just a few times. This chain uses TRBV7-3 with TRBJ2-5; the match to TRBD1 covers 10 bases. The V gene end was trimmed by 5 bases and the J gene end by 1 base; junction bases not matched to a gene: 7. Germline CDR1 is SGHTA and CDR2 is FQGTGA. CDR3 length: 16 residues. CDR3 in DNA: TGTGCCAGCAGCCCTAGGACAGGGGGGCCCCAAGAGACCCAGTACTTC. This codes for CASSPRTGGPQETQYF.

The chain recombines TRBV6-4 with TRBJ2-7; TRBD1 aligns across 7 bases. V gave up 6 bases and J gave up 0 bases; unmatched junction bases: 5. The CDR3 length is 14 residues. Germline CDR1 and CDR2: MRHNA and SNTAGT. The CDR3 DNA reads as TGTGCCAGCAGGGGGACAGTCTCCTCCTACGAGCAGTACTTC. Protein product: CASRGTVSSYEQYF.

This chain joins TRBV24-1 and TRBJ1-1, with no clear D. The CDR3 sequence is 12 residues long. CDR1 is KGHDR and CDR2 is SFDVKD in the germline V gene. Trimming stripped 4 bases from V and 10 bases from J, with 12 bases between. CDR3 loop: CATSDWMGRAFF. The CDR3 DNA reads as TGTGCCACCAGTGACTGGATGGGGAGAGCTTTCTTT.

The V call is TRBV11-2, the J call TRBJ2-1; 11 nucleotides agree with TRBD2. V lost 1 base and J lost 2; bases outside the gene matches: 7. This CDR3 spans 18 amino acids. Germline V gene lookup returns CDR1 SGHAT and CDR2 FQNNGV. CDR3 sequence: CASSLAPGGLAAYNEQFF. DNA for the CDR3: TGTGCCAGCAGCTTAGCTCCTGGGGGACTAGCGGCCTACAATGAGCAGTTCTTC.

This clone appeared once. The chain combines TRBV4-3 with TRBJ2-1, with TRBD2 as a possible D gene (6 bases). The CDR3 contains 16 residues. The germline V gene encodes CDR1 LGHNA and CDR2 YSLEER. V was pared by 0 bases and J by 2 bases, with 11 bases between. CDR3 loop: CASSQDWGEPYNEQFF. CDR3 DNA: TGCGCCAGCAGCCAAGATTGGGGGGAACCCTACAATGAGCAGTTCTTC.

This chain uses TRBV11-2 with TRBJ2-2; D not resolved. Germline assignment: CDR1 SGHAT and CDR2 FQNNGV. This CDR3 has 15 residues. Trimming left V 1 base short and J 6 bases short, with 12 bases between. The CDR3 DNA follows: TGTGCCAGCAGCTTAGTCCAAGGGTCGGCCGGGGAGCTGTTTTTT. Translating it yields CASSLVQGSAGELFF.

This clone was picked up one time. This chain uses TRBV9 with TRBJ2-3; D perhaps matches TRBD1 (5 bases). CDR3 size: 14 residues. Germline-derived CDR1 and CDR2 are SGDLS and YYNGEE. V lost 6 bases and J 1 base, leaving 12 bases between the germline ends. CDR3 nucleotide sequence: TGTGCCAGCACCCTAGACAGTCGCACAGATACGCAGTATTTT. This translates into CASTLDSRTDTQYF.

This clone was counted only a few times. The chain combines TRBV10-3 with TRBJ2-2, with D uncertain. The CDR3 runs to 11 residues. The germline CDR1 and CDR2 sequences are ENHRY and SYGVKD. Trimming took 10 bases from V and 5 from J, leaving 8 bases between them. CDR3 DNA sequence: TGTGCCACGACGGTGACCGGGGAGCTGTTTTTT. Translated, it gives CATTVTGELFF.